The 4 T cell receptor beta chains in this list originate from one sample, sequenced in a study of blood T cell repertoires in COVID-19 (dated by TCRdb to about 2020). The library was obtained by the immunoSEQ multiplex PCR assay. In its TCRdb copy, this immuneACCESS table keeps in-frame sequences only and misses some clones. Where compared with another copy, unresolved V genes explain less than half of these, and the others have no known cause. In this sample the table shows about 130,000 clones, 80% to 85% of which occur a single time. The ten biggest clones cover about 4% of the sample. What was sequenced was peripheral blood. The receptors were gathered from a woman between 50 and 59 years old with acute or convalescent COVID-19.

J is TRBJ1-4 and V is TRBV2, with TRBD1 matching over 12 bases. V shed 3 bases, J shed 8 bases, and the junction held 4 bases outside the gene matches. Germline CDR1 reads SNHLY; CDR2 reads FYNNEI. The CDR3 covers 15 residues. The CDR3 loop reads CASSERDRGREKLFF. As DNA, the CDR3 is TGTGCCAGCAGTGAGCGGGACAGGGGGCGCGAAAAACTGTTTTTT.

This rearrangement joins TRBV19 to TRBJ2-3; 10 bases align to TRBD2. Unmatched junction bases numbered 7, after V lost 11 bases and J lost 2 bases. Germline V gives CDR1 LNHDA, CDR2 SQIVND (reference sequence). This CDR3 spans 14 amino acids. The CDR3 sequence is CASGLAAYTDTQYF. CDR3 nucleotide sequence: TGTGCCTCAGGACTAGCGGCGTACACAGATACGCAGTATTTT.

The chain recombines TRBV10-2 with TRBJ2-3; 7 positions agree with TRBD2. CDR3 size: 16 residues. V was pared by 1 base and J by 0 bases, with 4 bases of the junction left unmatched. Germline values: CDR1 WSHSY, CDR2 SAAADI. CDR3 sequence: CASSEFSGFSTDTQYF. The DNA for the CDR3 is TGCGCCAGCAGTGAGTTTAGCGGGTTTAGCACAGATACGCAGTATTTT.

This chain joins TRBV2 and TRBJ1-1, with 7 bases that match TRBD1. Per germline, CDR1 SNHLY and CDR2 FYNNEI. The length of the CDR3 is 14 residues. J was trimmed by 7 bases and V by 6 bases; bases with no gene match: 11. The CDR3 DNA is TGTGCCAGCAGGGGGGACAGTGGGACGAGTGAAGCTTTCTTT. It encodes CASRGDSGTSEAFF.